This TCR beta chain is from a study of follicular helper T cells after annual influenza vaccination. Trimming pared 4 bases from V and 0 bases from J, leaving 9 bases between. The CDR3 has 14 residues. The germline gives CDR1 LGHNA, CDR2 YSLEER. Indicated time point: 2014-2015 season, 7 days after vaccination. TCRB sequencing was done at Survey resolution level. The repertoire was sequenced with immunoSEQ multiplex PCR; TCRdb's copy has only in-frame clones and lacks some. This table holds 1,300 or so clones, roughly 70% found once. Study-wide results and limits: Day 7 ICOS+CD38+ clones were most often found later in ICOS-CD38- cTfh cells. Successive annual vaccinations recalled a recurrent oligoclonal ICOS+CD38+ cTfh response with influenza-specific clonotypes.

In its sample, this clone was seen once. Its antigen is unidentified. The receptor's source is an adult who received the influenza vaccine. The rearrangement joins TRBV4-3 to TRBJ2-5; weak D call: TRBD1 (6 bases). Sequencing was performed on CXCR5+ CD38+ circulating T follicular helper cells from blood, taken 7 days after influenza vaccination. Subset reported: circulating Tfh, non-naive CD4+CXCR5+PD-1+ (ICOS+CD38+ or ICOS-CD38-). The CDR3 DNA reads as TGCGCCAGCAGCCGGGACACCAACCAAGAGACCCAGTACTTC. Its protein product is CASSRDTNQETQYF.